This entry describes one T cell receptor beta chain. The sample is drawn from a study of blood T cells in healthy people across ages. PBMCs numbering at least 7 million were isolated per sample. Every sample gave at least 5.5 micrograms of total RNA when it was extracted. Using a J-beta primer mix together with a sample-barcoded 5' primer, a second PCR was run for about 6 to 11 cycles. Every cDNA was tagged by a template-switch adaptor with 12 random nucleotides. Any given sample supplied a minimum of 2.5 million CDR3-containing paired-end reads. TCRdb re-called the 5' RACE reads through MiXCR, storing one row per CDR3 protein. The sample lists about 2 million distinct CDR3 sequences, roughly 49% occurring once. V gave up 1 base and J gave up 1 base, with 10 bases separating them. CDR3 length: 15 residues. CDR1 is SGHTA and CDR2 is FQGTGA in the germline V gene.

Sequences were obtained from blood. The clonotype comes from a woman between 35 and 50 years old in good health. The rearrangement joins TRBV7-3 to TRBJ1-1; no reliable D call. CDR3 amino acids: CASSLNGEQNTEAFF. The CDR3 region has the DNA TGTGCCAGCAGCTTAAATGGGGAACAGAACACTGAAGCTTTCTTT.